The rows below give T cell receptor beta chains drawn from one sample of a study of blood T cell repertoires in COVID-19. The data were produced by immunoSEQ multiplex PCR, yet TCRdb's version contains in-frame clones alone and is incomplete. The data show some 320,000 clones, over 85% seen once. What was sequenced was PBMCs or T cells enriched from blood (not recorded which). These receptors were collected from a woman aged 50 to 60 who had been exposed to COVID-19. Each CDR3 is given with its conserved first and last residue. A D gene is named only where the DNA matches it firmly.

CDR3aa | CDR3nt | len | v_gene | d_gene | j_gene
CAISAEQGQGTQYF | TGTGCCATCAGTGCTGAACAGGGGCAAGGGACCCAGTACTTC | 14 | TRBV10-3 | TRBD1 | TRBJ2-5
CASSIFSGQSYGYTF | TGTGCCAGTAGTATTTTCTCCGGACAGTCCTATGGCTACACCTTC | 15 | TRBV19 | - | TRBJ1-2
CASSTDRVRSGNTIYF | TGTGCCAGCTCAACAGACAGGGTTCGATCTGGAAACACCATATATTTT | 16 | TRBV18 | TRBD1 | TRBJ1-3
CASSHQRLGLGYNEQFF | TGTGCCAGCAGCCACCAGAGGTTGGGACTAGGTTACAATGAGCAGTTCTTC | 17 | TRBV14 | TRBD2 | TRBJ2-1
CASSSPVGGEQYF | TGTGCCAGCTCGTCGCCGGTAGGGGGCGAGCAGTACTTC | 13 | TRBV18 | - | TRBJ2-7
CASSEMLAGAETQYF | TGTGCCAGCAGTGAAATGCTAGCGGGGGCAGAGACCCAGTACTTC | 15 | TRBV2 | TRBD2 | TRBJ2-5
CASSQSGTRLGELFF | TGTGCCAGCAGCCAGTCCGGGACACGGCTTGGGGAGCTGTTTTTT | 15 | TRBV11-2 | - | TRBJ2-2
CASRGDRSSYNEQFF | TGTGCCAGCAGGGGGGACAGAAGCTCCTACAATGAGCAGTTCTTC | 15 | TRBV28 | TRBD1 | TRBJ2-1
CAWSARRAQNSPLHF | TGTGCCTGGAGTGCTCGTAGAGCCCAAAATTCACCCCTCCACTTT | 15 | TRBV30 | - | TRBJ1-6
CASSGHPPGELFF | TGTGCCAGCAGTGGACACCCCCCCGGGGAGCTGTTTTTT | 13 | TRBV28 | - | TRBJ2-2
CASSHPPNEQYF | TGTGCCAGCAGTCACCCCCCTAACGAGCAGTACTTC | 12 | TRBV28 | - | TRBJ2-7
CASSRQRGASKETQYF | TGTGCCAGCAGCCGCCAGCGGGGGGCCTCAAAAGAGACCCAGTACTTC | 16 | TRBV7-2 | TRBD2 | TRBJ2-5
CAWSAGTGTPLYGYTF | TGTGCCTGGAGCGCCGGGACAGGAACCCCACTCTATGGCTACACCTTC | 16 | TRBV30 | TRBD1 | TRBJ1-2
CASSLAGVGQPQHF | TGTGCCAGCAGCTTAGCAGGGGTGGGGCAGCCCCAGCATTTT | 14 | TRBV7-9 | - | TRBJ1-5